The 29 T cell receptor beta chains presented below share a single source sample, sequenced in a study of cytomegalovirus exposure and HLA in healthy donors. Sequencing used immunoSEQ multiplex PCR; TCRdb keeps in-frame clones, though not all of them. Among 200,000 to 250,000 clones, around nine tenths were seen once, and the ten largest hold roughly 1%. The sequenced sample was PBMCs. These receptors came from a woman between 18 and 29 years old in good health and CMV-seronegative.

V and J are TRBV6-5 and TRBJ2-1, with 8 bases fitting TRBD1. The CDR3 spans 14 residues. Germline V CDR1 and CDR2: MNHEY, SVGAGI. J gave up 6 bases and V 5 bases, and 6 bases lay outside the gene matches. The CDR3 region has the DNA TGTGCCAGCAGTCGGACAGGGAGGTTCAATGAGCAGTTCTTC. Translated, it gives CASSRTGRFNEQFF.

DNA of the CDR3: TGCGCCAGCAGCTTGGCCCAGACAGGGACTGAAGCTTTCTTT. It is translated as CASSLAQTGTEAFF. The rearrangement joins TRBV5-1 to TRBJ1-1; 7 nucleotides match TRBD1. Germline CDR1 SGHRS, CDR2 YFSETQ. V lost 0 bases to trimming and J lost 5 bases; unmatched junction nucleotides: 4. The CDR3 has 14 amino acids.

This clone was picked up a small number of times. The rearrangement uses TRBV11-2 and TRBJ2-7; TRBD2 might be the D (5 bases). The V gene's germline CDR1 is SGHAT and CDR2 FQNNGV. Trimming left V 6 bases short and J 1 base short, with 10 bases between. There are 13 residues in the CDR3. In DNA, the CDR3 is TGTGCCAGCAGTCGAGGGTGGTCCTACGAGCAGTACTTC. Amino acids: CASSRGWSYEQYF.

The gene calls are TRBV5-1 and TRBJ2-2, with D unresolved. The CDR3 is made up of 12 amino acids. The V gene lost 6 bases and the J gene lost 6 bases, with 9 bases spanning the gap. From germline, CDR1 is SGHRS and CDR2 YFSETQ. CDR3 DNA sequence: TGCGCCAGCACCCCCATCCCCGGGGAGCTGTTTTTT. This gives the protein CASTPIPGELFF.

V usage is TRBV5-4 and J usage is TRBJ2-7; TRBD1 matches 7 bases. V was pared by 0 bases and J by 5 bases, with 5 bases of the junction left unmatched. This CDR3 has 14 amino acids. Looked up from germline, CDR1 is SGHNT and CDR2 is YYREEE (reference sequence). CDR3: CASSLALTGHEQYF. The CDR3 DNA is TGTGCCAGCAGCTTGGCCTTGACAGGGCACGAGCAGTACTTC.

The J gene is TRBJ1-2, the V gene TRBV5-1; 10 bases fit TRBD1. The ends lost 2 bases at V and 2 bases at J; junction bases unmatched: 9. Per germline, CDR1 SGHRS and CDR2 YFSETQ. CDR3 length: 17 residues. Here the CDR3 reads CASSFRDRGQTNYGYTF. CDR3 coding DNA: TGCGCCAGCAGCTTCCGGGACAGGGGTCAGACAAACTATGGCTACACCTTC.

This clone was seen only once. The rearrangement uses TRBV29-1 and TRBJ1-1; D may be TRBD1 (5 bases). Germline CDR1 reads SQVTM; CDR2 reads ANQGSEA. This CDR3 has 10 amino acids. Trimming removed 7 bases from V and 8 bases from J, with 11 bases in between. The CDR3, as DNA: TGCAGCGGGGGGGAACAGGAAGCTTTCTTT. As protein: CSGGEQEAFF.

The chain combines TRBV5-4 with TRBJ2-1, with 9 bases lining up with TRBD1. Germline V gives CDR1 SGHNT, CDR2 YYREEE (reference sequence). The ends lost 9 bases at V and 5 bases at J; junction bases unmatched: 12. The CDR3 covers 15 residues. CDR3 bases: TGTGCCATCCTACGAACGGGACAGGGAGACAATGAGCAGTTCTTC. Protein: CAILRTGQGDNEQFF.

The V gene is TRBV11-2, the J gene TRBJ2-3; 13 positions agree with TRBD2. The CDR3 consists of 18 residues. Trimming took 5 bases from V and 4 from J; bases not matched to a gene: 12. Per the germline V gene, CDR1 is SGHAT and CDR2 is FQNNGV. CDR3: CASSRLGTSGTDPDTQYF. DNA for the CDR3: TGTGCCAGCAGCCGGTTAGGGACTAGCGGGACCGACCCAGATACGCAGTATTTT.

This clone was recorded once. This chain joins TRBV5-1 and TRBJ1-1; 7 nucleotides match TRBD1. The junction had 3 bases not matched to a gene; V was cut back by 1 base and J by 0 bases. The CDR3 contains 15 residues. Per germline, CDR1 SGHRS and CDR2 YFSETQ. The CDR3 sequence is CASSLTGQMNTEAFF. The DNA of the CDR3 is TGCGCCAGCAGCTTGACGGGACAGATGAACACTGAAGCTTTCTTT.

The chain combines TRBV15 with TRBJ2-1, with D perhaps matching TRBD2 (5 bases). CDR1 LNHNV and CDR2 YYDKDF come from the germline V gene (reference sequence). Trimming took 1 base from V and 7 from J, leaving 5 bases between them. The CDR3 runs 12 residues. The CDR3 region is CATSRGGNEQFF. Here the CDR3 DNA reads TGTGCCACCAGCAGAGGAGGGAATGAGCAGTTCTTC.

V gene TRBV30 combines with J gene TRBJ1-2; 7 positions match TRBD1. CDR1 and CDR2 from the germline V gene are GTSNPN and SVGIG (reference sequence). With V trimmed by 2 bases and J by 1 base, 10 bases remained unmatched. The CDR3 is made up of 16 amino acids. The DNA for the CDR3 is TGTGCCTGGAGTCGCTTAGCACGGGACAGTAACTATGGCTACACCTTC. Translation gives CAWSRLARDSNYGYTF.

The rearrangement joins TRBV7-2 to TRBJ2-7; 7 bases fit TRBD2. Per the germline V gene, CDR1 is SGHTA and CDR2 is FQGNSA. The CDR3 covers 15 residues. The trim removed 5 bases at V and 1 base at J, leaving 8 bases unmatched. The CDR3 DNA reads as TGTGCCAGCAGCCCCTGGCCTAGCGGTTCCTACGAGCAGTACTTC. It specifies CASSPWPSGSYEQYF.

J is TRBJ1-4 and V is TRBV4-1; D is possibly TRBD1 (5 bases). This CDR3 comprises 20 residues. Trimming cost V 0 bases and J 3 bases, with 23 bases left between them. Germline lookup yields CDR1 MGHRA and CDR2 YSYEKL. The CDR3 nucleotides read TGCGCCAGCAGCCAAGATCTTTCGCGACAGTTCGTCTTGGCTAATGAAAAACTGTTTTTT. It specifies CASSQDLSRQFVLANEKLFF.

The V and J genes are TRBV7-9 and TRBJ1-2; maybe TRBD1 (5 bases). The CDR3 loop spans 15 amino acids. Germline values: CDR1 SEHNR, CDR2 FQNEAQ (reference sequence). Trimming took off 2 bases at V and 4 bases at J, with 14 bases between the two ends. In DNA, the CDR3 is TGTGCCAGCAGCTTATTGGTCGACAGCAGCTATGGCTACACCTTC. Translating gives CASSLLVDSSYGYTF.

V and J are TRBV6-1 and TRBJ1-2; 9 bases match TRBD1. V trimming: 0 bases; J trimming: 5 bases; junction bases outside the gene matches: 4. The germline V gene has CDR1 MNHNS and CDR2 SASEGT. This CDR3 contains 15 residues. The CDR3: CASSEAVGTGYGYTF. CDR3 nucleotides: TGTGCCAGCAGTGAAGCAGTGGGGACAGGGTATGGCTACACCTTC.

The chain couples TRBV10-3 to TRBJ2-2; maybe TRBD2 (6 bases). The V gene's germline CDR1 is ENHRY and CDR2 SYGVKD. This CDR3 comprises 15 residues. Trimming cost V 7 bases and J 6 bases, with 18 bases left between them. The CDR3 DNA reads TGTGCCATCAAGGAGGAGGGGATTGGTGCCGGGGAGCTGTTTTTT. Encoded protein: CAIKEEGIGAGELFF.

This chain connects TRBV2 to TRBJ2-1; TRBD2 matches 10 bases. CDR1 SNHLY and CDR2 FYNNEI come from the germline V gene. This CDR3 is built from 16 residues. Trimming cost V 7 bases and J 3 bases; bases outside gene matches: 9. In DNA form, the CDR3 reads TGTGCCAGCAAAGCCGGGGCTAGCGGGAGCTACAATGAGCAGTTCTTC. This encodes CASKAGASGSYNEQFF.

This rearrangement joins TRBV4-2 to TRBJ2-2, with TRBD2 matching over 10 bases. The CDR3 extends over 17 amino acids. Per the germline V gene, CDR1 is LGHNA and CDR2 is YNFKEQ. Losses at the gene ends were 1 base for V and 7 bases for J; bases not matched to a gene: 9. The CDR3 spells CASSQVNLAGVGGELFF. The CDR3 coding sequence is TGTGCCAGCAGCCAAGTAAATCTAGCGGGAGTGGGCGGGGAGCTGTTTTTT.

This chain connects TRBV10-2 to TRBJ1-6, with 8 nucleotides matching TRBD1. V was clipped by 5 bases and J by 0 bases; unmatched bases: 9. The CDR3 runs to 18 residues. Germline CDR1 is WSHSY and CDR2 is SAAADI. The CDR3 spells CASSPSRQGSSYNSPLHF. The CDR3 nucleotides are TGCGCCAGCAGTCCCTCGCGACAGGGGAGCTCCTATAATTCACCCCTCCACTTT.

The chain is built from TRBV13 and TRBJ1-2; maybe TRBD1 (5 bases). Germline values: CDR1 PRHDT, CDR2 FYEKMQ (reference sequence). V dropped 4 bases and J dropped 4 bases, with 13 bases sitting between them. The CDR3 spans 14 residues. CDR3 nucleotide sequence: TGTGCCAGCAGCTATCTCGGGGGACTCTATGGCTACACCTTC. Its protein product is CASSYLGGLYGYTF.

The V call is TRBV27, the J call TRBJ2-1; D might be TRBD1 (5 bases). This CDR3 region has 15 residues. From germline, CDR1 is MNHEY and CDR2 SMNVEV (reference sequence). Trimming pared 6 bases from V and 1 base from J, leaving 13 bases between. CDR3 DNA sequence: TGTGCCAGCAGCCAAGGGGCTTCATCCTACAATGAGCAGTTCTTC. Its protein product is CASSQGASSYNEQFF.

The chain is built from TRBV9 and TRBJ1-2; D is perhaps TRBD1 (6 bases). The CDR3 sequence is 15 residues long. V was trimmed by 3 bases and J by 1 base, leaving 13 bases between them. Germline CDR1 reads SGDLS; CDR2 reads YYNGEE. The CDR3 sequence is CASSETGHYNYGYTF. The CDR3 coding sequence is TGTGCCAGCAGCGAAACGGGACACTATAACTATGGCTACACCTTC.

The genes are TRBV6-6 and TRBJ1-1; D uncertain. Germline CDR1 and CDR2: MNHNY and SVGAGI (reference sequence). V lost 4 bases to trimming and J lost 0 bases, with 12 bases between them. This CDR3 is built from 15 residues. The CDR3 coding sequence is TGTGCCAGCAGTTTCCCCTTCCAGGTGAACACTGAAGCTTTCTTT. Its translation is CASSFPFQVNTEAFF.

The CDR3 coding sequence is TGCGCCAGCAGCTTGGAGACAGGGGTGACTGAAGCTTTCTTT. Encoded protein: CASSLETGVTEAFF. This rearrangement joins TRBV5-1 to TRBJ1-1; 8 positions agree with TRBD1. The CDR3 covers 14 residues. Unmatched junction bases numbered 3, after V lost 0 bases and J lost 5 bases. Germline V gene lookup returns CDR1 SGHRS and CDR2 YFSETQ.

J is TRBJ1-2 and V is TRBV10-2; TRBD1 matches 10 bases. The CDR3 runs to 10 residues. The V gene's germline CDR1 is WSHSY and CDR2 SAAADI. This CDR3 reads CVTGGNGYTF. CDR3 DNA sequence: TGCGTGACAGGGGGCAATGGCTACACCTTC.

This clone was seen once. The V call is TRBV9, the J call TRBJ2-7; TRBD1 matches at 9 bases. The V and J ends lost 5 bases and 6 bases, in that order; junction bases with no gene match: 12. The CDR3 has 15 amino acids. Germline-derived CDR1 and CDR2 are SGDLS and YYNGEE. The CDR3 sequence is CASSRSVATGGEQYF. The DNA of the CDR3 is TGTGCCAGCAGTCGGTCAGTAGCGACAGGGGGCGAGCAGTACTTC. Together with reference TRBV9 and TRBJ2-7, the CDR3 gives the full variable domain: DSGVTQTPKHLITATGQRVTLRCSPRSGDLSVYWYQQSLDQGLQFLIQYYNGEERAKGNILERFSAQQFPDLHSELNLSSLELGDSALYFCASSRSVATGGEQYFGPGTRLTVT.

This clone has just one count. The chain has TRBV18 and TRBJ1-5; D is possibly TRBD1 (5 bases). This CDR3 has 15 residues. The germline V gene encodes CDR1 KGHSH and CDR2 LQKENI. The V and J ends lost 2 bases and 2 bases respectively, with 10 bases between them. The CDR3 loop reads CASSPGQGGNQPQHF. CDR3 nucleotide sequence: TGTGCCAGCTCACCAGGGCAGGGTGGCAATCAGCCCCAGCATTTT.

J is TRBJ1-3 and V is TRBV13; no clear D. Germline V gives CDR1 PRHDT, CDR2 FYEKMQ (reference sequence). V lost 5 bases, J lost 0 bases, and 8 bases lay in between. The CDR3 runs to 14 residues. CDR3 DNA: TGTGCCAGCAGCCACCGGAGCTCTGGAAACACCATATATTTT. Protein sequence: CASSHRSSGNTIYF.